This TCR beta chain is drawn from a study of OX40 agonist ivuxolimab in advanced cancers. Whole-study context: Of the participants, approximately 40% had some prior anti-PD-1, anti-PD-L1 or anti-CTLA-4 therapy, which was allowed.

TCRdb's copy holds only in-frame clones and misses some; the assay was immunoSEQ multiplex PCR. The sample records about 77,000 clones, about 85% being singletons. Trimming removed 5 bases from V and 5 bases from J; junction bases left unmatched: 9. Germline loops: CDR1 SGHVS, CDR2 FNYEAQ. The CDR3 is made up of 16 amino acids. The source is an adult with an advanced solid tumor such as melanoma, head and neck, liver or kidney cancer. V usage is TRBV7-6 and J usage is TRBJ2-5, with 12 bases lining up with TRBD2. The source was CD4+ or CD8+ T cells sorted from blood, collected in a trial of the OX40 agonist ivuxolimab. The CDR3 is CASSQQTSGGLETQYF. Here the CDR3 DNA reads TGTGCCAGCAGCCAGCAGACTAGCGGGGGTCTTGAGACCCAGTACTTC.